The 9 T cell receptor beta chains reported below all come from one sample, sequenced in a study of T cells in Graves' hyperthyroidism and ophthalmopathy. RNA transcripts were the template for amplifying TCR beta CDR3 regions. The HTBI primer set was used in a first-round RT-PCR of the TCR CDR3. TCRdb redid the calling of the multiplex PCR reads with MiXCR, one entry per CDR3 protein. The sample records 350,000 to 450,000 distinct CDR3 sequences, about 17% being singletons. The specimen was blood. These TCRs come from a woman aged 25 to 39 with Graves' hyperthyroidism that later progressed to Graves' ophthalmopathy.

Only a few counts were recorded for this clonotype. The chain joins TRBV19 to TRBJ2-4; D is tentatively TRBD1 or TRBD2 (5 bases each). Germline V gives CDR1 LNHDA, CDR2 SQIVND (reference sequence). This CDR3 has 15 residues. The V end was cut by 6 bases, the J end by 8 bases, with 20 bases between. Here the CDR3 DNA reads TGTGCCAGTAGCCCGGGCCAGGGAGAGGTGGACATTCAGTACTTC. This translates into CASSPGQGEVDIQYF.

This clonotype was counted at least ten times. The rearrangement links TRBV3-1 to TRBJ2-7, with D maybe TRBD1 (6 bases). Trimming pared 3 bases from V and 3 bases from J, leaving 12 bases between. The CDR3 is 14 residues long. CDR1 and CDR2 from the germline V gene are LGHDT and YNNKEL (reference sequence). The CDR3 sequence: CASSQGRQVYEQYF. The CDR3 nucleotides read TGTGCCAGCAGCCAGGGACGACAGGTCTACGAGCAGTACTTC.

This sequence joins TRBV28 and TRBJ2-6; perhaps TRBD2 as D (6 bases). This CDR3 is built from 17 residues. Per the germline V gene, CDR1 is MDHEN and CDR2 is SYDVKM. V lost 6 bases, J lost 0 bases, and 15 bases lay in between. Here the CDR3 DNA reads TGTGCCAGCAGCCCCGATCCGGGACTCTCTGGGGCCAACGTCCTGACTTTC. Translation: CASSPDPGLSGANVLTF.

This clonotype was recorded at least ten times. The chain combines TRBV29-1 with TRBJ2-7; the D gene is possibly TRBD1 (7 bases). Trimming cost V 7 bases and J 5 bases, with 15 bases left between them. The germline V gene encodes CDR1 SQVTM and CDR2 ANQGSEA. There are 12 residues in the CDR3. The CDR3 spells CSGGGTANEQYF. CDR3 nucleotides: TGCAGCGGTGGGGGGACAGCTAACGAGCAGTACTTC.

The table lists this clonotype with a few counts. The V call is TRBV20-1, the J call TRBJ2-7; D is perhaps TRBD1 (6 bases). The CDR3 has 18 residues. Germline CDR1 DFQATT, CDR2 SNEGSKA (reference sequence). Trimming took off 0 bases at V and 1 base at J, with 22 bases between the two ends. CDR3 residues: CSARDPGGLLRSSYEQYF. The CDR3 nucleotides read TGCAGTGCTAGAGATCCTGGGGGCCTCCTCCGATCATCCTACGAGCAGTACTTC.

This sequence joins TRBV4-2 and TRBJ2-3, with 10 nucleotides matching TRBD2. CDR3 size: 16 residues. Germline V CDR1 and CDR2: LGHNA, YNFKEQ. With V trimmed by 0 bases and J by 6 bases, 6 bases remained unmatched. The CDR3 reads CASSQERASGSDTQYF. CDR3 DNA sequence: TGTGCCAGCAGCCAAGAGAGGGCTAGCGGGAGTGATACGCAGTATTTT.

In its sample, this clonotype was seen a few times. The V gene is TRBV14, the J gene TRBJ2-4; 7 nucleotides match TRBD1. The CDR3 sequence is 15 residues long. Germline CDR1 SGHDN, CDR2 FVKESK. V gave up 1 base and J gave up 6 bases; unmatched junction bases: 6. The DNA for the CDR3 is TGTGCCAGCAGCCAAGGCCTGACAGGGTCAAACATTCAGTACTTC. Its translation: CASSQGLTGSNIQYF.

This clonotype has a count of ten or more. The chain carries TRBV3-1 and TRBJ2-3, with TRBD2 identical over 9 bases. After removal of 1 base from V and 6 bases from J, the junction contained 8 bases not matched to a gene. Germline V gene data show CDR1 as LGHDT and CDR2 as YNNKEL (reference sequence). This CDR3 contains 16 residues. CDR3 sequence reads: CASSQGISGGGDTQYF. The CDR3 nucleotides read TGTGCCAGCAGCCAAGGTATTAGCGGGGGAGGCGATACGCAGTATTTT.

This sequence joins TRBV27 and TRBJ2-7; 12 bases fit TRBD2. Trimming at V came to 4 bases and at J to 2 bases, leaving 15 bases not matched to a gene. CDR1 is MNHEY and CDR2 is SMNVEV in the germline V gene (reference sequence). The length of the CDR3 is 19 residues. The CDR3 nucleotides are TGTGCCAGCAGTTCCCCCCAGCCTAGCGGGAGGGCCCTAACCTACGAGCAGTACTTC. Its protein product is CASSSPQPSGRALTYEQYF.